This T cell receptor beta chain is from a study of T cell responses to AZD1222 COVID-19 vaccine. Overall study results and limits: A rise in Spike-specific TCR breadth and depth followed two AZD1222 doses. Reports say nearly half of spike-specific TCRs go after unmutated variant regions.

Notes on this clone: Its antigen is not identified.

Repertoires were generated with immunoSEQ multiplex PCR, while TCRdb's copy carries only in-frame clones and drops some. The table lists under 200,000 clones, over 75% of them singletons. Per the germline V gene, CDR1 is MGHRA and CDR2 is YSYEKL. J gave up 7 bases and V 0 bases, and 8 bases lay outside the gene matches. This CDR3 has 17 residues. The V call is TRBV4-1, the J call TRBJ2-1; 11 bases align to TRBD2. The sample here was peripheral blood, taken on day 0 of AZD1222 vaccination. This clonotype was sampled from an adult in good health. CDR3 region: CASSQDNSGGAQNEQFF. The CDR3 DNA reads TGCGCCAGCAGCCAAGATAATAGCGGGGGGGCGCAGAATGAGCAGTTCTTC.